The entry below describes one TCR beta chain. The antigen it binds to is not known. Per-base qualities were not stored, and no clone one base away is much larger. TCRbeta CDR3 regions were immunosequenced from genomic DNA with the immunoSEQ Assay. Before high-throughput sequencing, the genomic DNA was amplified using bias-controlled multiplex PCR. As for the original processing: To quantify the absolute abundance of each unique TCRbeta CDR3 region, the sequences were collapsed and filtered. Clonality, defined as 1 minus Pielou's evenness, was calculated using productive rearrangements only. A previously published method was used to identify clones whose frequencies were significantly greater in on-treatment samples than in baseline samples. In TCRdb, the immuneACCESS table is reduced to in-frame sequences with V and J assigned. These tables do not hold every clone; where another copy was compared, an unresolved V gene accounts for under half, and the others remain unexplained. V, J and clone size are those of that table, while D and trimming were read from the DNA. The sample yields about 20,000 clones; just under 75% were counted once. Clones ranked in the top ten supply around 20% of the sample.

The data were taken from a study of sequential checkpoint blockade in melanoma (dated by TCRdb to about 2019). Regarding the study in general: In a 1:1 randomization, patients received either first-line nivolumab then ipilimumab (arm A) or ipilimumab then nivolumab (arm B). Maintenance nivolumab was given following each of the two trial sequences. Paper-wide results and their limitations: The response-prediction model combining TCR metrics and mutation burden needs validation in larger, independent patient cohorts.

From the cysteine up to the phenylalanine, the CDR3 has a length of 16 residues. Only CDR3 DNA remains: 48 bases, in frame from the first base. CDR1 and CDR2 are drawn from the germline V gene: SGHDT, YYEEEE. Relative to germline, V is 4 bases shorter and J is 1 base shorter, with 17 bases between their ends. Read against the paper, the sample's treatment or condition label means: randomized to nivolumab then ipilimumab (arm A) or the reverse (arm B). No trial patient had received prior DNA-damaging chemotherapy. Thawed PBMCs were sorted on a FACS Aria II flow cytometer to isolate live CD3+CD8+ cells negative for CD19 and CD56. Samples were obtained from patients with melanoma enrolled in CheckMate 064, a randomized, open-label phase II trial of sequential checkpoint blockade. Leukapheresis was used to collect peripheral blood mononuclear cells, which were then purified with Ficoll-Paque and frozen in human serum with about 9.5% DMSO. Purity of sorted blood CD3+CD8+ cells was verified at >95% immediately after sorting, followed by DNA extraction.

The source of this sequence is a human donor with melanoma. The sequence joins TRBV5-6 to TRBJ1-1; the D gene is possibly TRBD1, with 6 bases matching. Source: CD8+ T cells sorted from blood (inferred from file names), taken from a patient given nivolumab and ipilimumab in sequence. The CDR3 in this case is CASSAESQGTNTEAFF. DNA sequence: TGTGCCAGCAGCGCCGAATCACAGGGAACGAACACTGAAGCTTTCTTT.